These T cell receptor beta chains were read from a single sample in a study of post-analysis software for immune sequencing data. TCRdb analysed the PCR reads with MiXCR anew, one entry per CDR3 protein. In the table there are about half a million distinct CDR3 sequences, approximately 34% of which are singletons. The specimen sequenced was blood. The receptors derive from a girl aged 2 to 17 with multiple sclerosis. Each CDR3 is given with its conserved first and last residue. The order of the fields is CDR3 length, V gene, D gene, J gene, clone size, CDR3 protein, CDR3 DNA. A D gene is named only where the DNA matches it firmly. Size values are once, few and many counts, or a class for expanded clones, and some rows have none.

12	TRBV29-1	NA	TRBJ2-7	few	CSVVPVAYEQYF	TGCAGCGTTGTTCCAGTTGCCTACGAGCAGTACTTC
13	TRBV3-1	NA	TRBJ2-5	few	CASSHLGGETQYF	TGTGCCAGCAGCCACTTAGGTGGGGAGACCCAGTACTTC
19	TRBV6-5	NA	TRBJ1-5	NA	CASSYLRAQSRYSNQPQHF	TGTGCCAGCAGTTACCTTAGGGCCCAAAGTAGGTATAGCAATCAGCCCCAGCATTTT
14	TRBV10-3	NA	TRBJ2-3	few	CAIKTAGAPDTQYF	TGTGCCATCAAGACGGCGGGGGCCCCAGATACGCAGTATTTT
14	TRBV20-1	TRBD1	TRBJ1-4	NA	CSARKGQGEEKLFF	TGCAGTGCTAGAAAGGGACAGGGTGAGGAAAAACTGTTTTTT
17	TRBV2	TRBD1	TRBJ2-7	NA	CASGSFRSEGAPYEQYF	TGTGCCAGCGGATCCTTTCGGAGTGAGGGGGCCCCCTACGAGCAGTACTTC
19	TRBV11-2	NA	TRBJ1-6	NA	CASSQWEGEYSSYNSPLHF	TGTGCCAGCAGCCAGTGGGAAGGGGAGTATAGCTCCTATAATTCACCCCTCCACTTT
14	TRBV29-1	NA	TRBJ2-1	NA	CSVARSSSYNEQFF	TGCAGCGTTGCCAGAAGTAGCTCCTACAATGAGCAGTTCTTC
14	TRBV10-3	NA	TRBJ2-5	NA	CAISEVDRQETQYF	TGTGCCATCAGTGAGGTGGACAGACAAGAGACCCAGTACTTC
17	TRBV11-2	NA	TRBJ2-3	NA	CASSFPWGARSRDTQYF	TGTGCCAGCAGCTTCCCCTGGGGGGCCCGTAGTCGAGATACGCAGTATTTT
12	TRBV29-1	NA	TRBJ2-3	NA	CSVEGDTDTQYF	TGCAGCGTTGAAGGAGACACAGATACGCAGTATTTT
13	TRBV30	NA	TRBJ1-1	few	CAWSVRGRPEAFF	TGTGCCTGGAGTGTACGGGGGAGGCCTGAAGCTTTCTTT
14	TRBV5-5	NA	TRBJ1-2	NA	CASSLGTPNYGYTF	TGTGCCAGCAGCTTAGGGACACCCAACTATGGCTACACCTTC
18	TRBV5-1	NA	TRBJ2-6	NA	CASSLAAGMSSGANVLTF	TGCGCCAGCAGCTTGGCCGCAGGGATGAGCTCTGGGGCCAACGTCCTGACTTTC
14	TRBV3-1	TRBD1	TRBJ1-4	NA	CASSARDRGEKLFF	TGTGCCAGCAGCGCCCGGGACAGGGGTGAAAAACTGTTTTTT
18	TRBV7-8	NA	TRBJ2-7	NA	CASSLLSPRGRPSYEQYF	TGTGCCAGCAGCTTATTGTCCCCTCGAGGGCGCCCCTCCTACGAGCAGTACTTC
15	TRBV27	TRBD1	TRBJ2-5	few	CASSAGTGGEETQYF	TGTGCCAGCAGTGCTGGGACAGGGGGCGAGGAGACCCAGTACTTC
16	TRBV25-1	TRBD2	TRBJ2-5	NA	CASSESDGGARETQYF	TGTGCCAGCAGTGAAAGTGACGGGGGGGCCCGAGAGACCCAGTACTTC
16	TRBV9	TRBD2	TRBJ2-4	few	CASSSTSGGAKNIQYF	TGTGCCAGCAGCAGTACTAGCGGGGGAGCCAAAAACATTCAGTACTTC
15	TRBV4-1	NA	TRBJ1-1	NA	CASSQGLGTGLDTFF	TGCGCCAGCAGCCAAGGCTTGGGGACCGGCCTCGATACTTTCTTT
14	TRBV20-1	NA	TRBJ2-7	once	CSARATGGTYEQYF	TGCAGTGCTCGGGCGACTGGCGGCACCTACGAGCAGTACTTC
13	TRBV6-2/TRBV6-3	NA	TRBJ1-6	NA	CASSRAYNSPLHF	TGTGCCAGCAGTCGCGCCTATAATTCACCCCTCCACTTT
15	TRBV12-3/TRBV12-4	TRBD1	TRBJ1-3	NA	CASRTDRATGNTIYF	TGTGCCAGCAGGACAGACAGGGCAACTGGAAACACCATATATTTT
14	TRBV29-1	NA	TRBJ1-2	NA	CSVGSRVDNYGYTF	TGCAGCGTTGGAAGCAGGGTAGACAACTATGGCTACACCTTC
14	TRBV10-1	NA	TRBJ2-7	NA	CASSPDSGLYEQYF	TGCGCCAGCAGTCCGGACAGCGGACTCTACGAGCAGTACTTC